The clone carrying this T cell receptor beta chain was observed a few times. Its target is not known. Trimming pared 5 bases from V and 7 bases from J, leaving 15 bases between. The CDR3 sequence is 13 residues long. CDR1 and CDR2 (germline): DFQATT, SNEGSKA (reference sequence). Synthesis of TCR cDNA relied on 5'RACE template switching, which attached a universal primer site and UMIs. TCRdb fed the 5' RACE reads into MiXCR, producing one record per CDR3 protein. This table has approximately 300,000 distinct CDR3 sequences, roughly 9.4% appearing once. The data originate from a study of T cells after yellow fever vaccination. Findings of the study overall: Reappearing after the booster were most of the clones from primary vaccination (approximately 96% CD4, 85% to 90% CD8).

This TCR was recovered from a young man who received the YFV17D yellow fever vaccine. Sequencing was performed on PBMCs, taken on the day of the first yellow fever vaccination. V usage is TRBV20-1 and J usage is TRBJ2-1, with D uncertain. The CDR3 is CSAAWLLKNEQFF. CDR3 DNA sequence: TGCAGTGCTGCGTGGCTCCTCAAAAATGAGCAGTTCTTC.